This TCR beta chain was found in a study of metastatic and nonmetastatic thyroid tumors. Study background: A comparison of repertoires was made across blood and tumor or nodule tissue from malignant and benign thyroid patients. Study findings and constraints: According to reports, the diversity of TCR beta was significantly higher in malignant thyroid tumors than in benign nodules, and this held in both blood and tumor samples.

Original handling: A classifier for distant metastasis in papillary thyroid cancer was constructed using CDR3 differences observed across clinicopathological groups. With MiXCR, TCRdb reprocessed the PCR reads. TCRdb's processing, not the study's, gives the V and J calls here. The sample has 25,000 to 35,000 clones, 25% to 30% seen once. The entire patient cohort was treatment-naive prior to thyroid surgery. The CDR3 extends over 12 amino acids. From germline, CDR1 is MNHNS and CDR2 SASEGT. V lost 1 base to trimming and J lost 9 bases, with 7 bases between them. This clone has at least ten counts. Its target is unknown.

The TCR comes from a female donor with papillary thyroid cancer or a benign thyroid nodule (not recorded which). Some clones in this sample may be carry-over from other donors' samples. The chain is built from TRBV6-1 and TRBJ1-5; TRBD1 might be the D (5 bases). The sample comprised blood. The CDR3: CASSEGQGPQHF. The CDR3 coding sequence is TGTGCCAGCAGTGAAGGGCAGGGGCCCCAGCATTTT.